This passage covers 9 T cell receptor beta chains from one sample sequenced in a study of blood T cell repertoires in COVID-19. The protocol was immunoSEQ multiplex PCR, while the TCRdb copy is restricted to in-frame clones and leaves out a portion. The table includes 350,000 or so clones, around 90% detected once. Sequencing input: peripheral blood. These receptors were obtained from a man between 18 and 29 years old with active or convalescent COVID-19.

The chain joins TRBV11-2 to TRBJ2-3; possibly TRBD1 for D (5 bases). V dropped 2 bases and J dropped 0 bases, with 6 bases sitting between them. The CDR3 totals 14 residues. Looked up from germline, CDR1 is SGHAT and CDR2 is FQNNGV. This chain's CDR3 is CASSLRQSTDTQYF. The CDR3 DNA reads TGTGCCAGCAGCTTAAGACAGAGCACAGATACGCAGTATTTT.

The chain employs TRBV6-6 and TRBJ1-2; TRBD1 matches at 11 bases. Germline V CDR1 and CDR2: MNHNY, SVGAGI (reference sequence). The V gene end was trimmed by 7 bases and the J gene end by 1 base; junction bases not matched to a gene: 8. CDR3 length equals 16 residues. The DNA of the CDR3 is TGTGCCAGCACCGACTCCGGGACAGGGGGTAACTATGGCTACACCTTC. It encodes CASTDSGTGGNYGYTF.

The chain recombines TRBV2 with TRBJ2-1; maybe TRBD2 (6 bases). Per the germline V gene, CDR1 is SNHLY and CDR2 is FYNNEI. This CDR3 is 14 amino acids long. The ends were cut back, 3 bases at V and 5 bases at J, with 11 bases in the middle. In DNA, the CDR3 is TGTGCCAGCAGTGATCCTAGCGAGCACAATGAGCAGTTCTTC. Translating gives CASSDPSEHNEQFF.

This rearrangement joins TRBV3-1 (or the pseudogene TRBV3-2) to TRBJ2-1; TRBD2 agrees at 13 bases. This CDR3 has 19 amino acids. V shed 0 bases and J 8 bases; nucleotides not matched to a gene: 13. Per germline, CDR1 LGHDT and CDR2 YNNKEL (reference sequence). As DNA, the CDR3 is TGTGCCAGCAGCCAAGAATACAGGAGGACTAGCGGGAGTGTGGATGAGCAGTTCTTC. Translation: CASSQEYRRTSGSVDEQFF.

A single count supports this clone. The chain joins TRBV11-3 to TRBJ2-7; 11 bases map to TRBD1. The CDR3 runs 16 residues. V lost 0 bases to trimming and J lost 7 bases; unmatched junction nucleotides: 8. The germline CDR1 and CDR2 sequences are SGHNT and YENEEA. The CDR3 DNA is TGTGCCAGCAGCTTAGAAGGTGGACAGGGGGCCCAAGAGCAGTACTTC. This gives the protein CASSLEGGQGAQEQYF.

The chain joins TRBV24-1 to TRBJ1-5; no clear D. CDR3 size: 14 residues. The V end lost 4 bases, the J end lost 6 bases, and 12 bases lay between the germline ends. Germline CDR1 reads KGHDR; CDR2 reads SFDVKD. The CDR3 sequence: CATSDSIAVQPQHF. The CDR3 coding sequence is TGTGCCACCAGTGACTCCATCGCGGTTCAGCCCCAGCATTTT.

The chain recombines TRBV6-1 with TRBJ1-6, with no clear D. Germline CDR1 MNHNS, CDR2 SASEGT. V lost 1 base to trimming and J lost 1 base, with 8 bases between them. The CDR3 loop spans 16 amino acids. CDR3 amino acids: CASSEVHVSYNSPLHF. For the CDR3, the DNA is TGTGCCAGCAGTGAAGTACATGTGTCCTATAATTCACCCCTCCACTTT.

The chain links TRBV24-1 to TRBJ2-7; 10 bases line up with TRBD1. This CDR3 has 16 amino acids. Germline V gene lookup returns CDR1 KGHDR and CDR2 SFDVKD. V dropped 7 bases and J dropped 3; count of bases not matched to a gene: 11. In DNA, the CDR3 is TGTGCCACCAGCTCCGGTCCCCGGACAGGGGGCTACGAGCAGTACTTC. Amino acid sequence: CATSSGPRTGGYEQYF.

In its sample, this clone was seen once. The chain combines TRBV5-8 with TRBJ1-5; 8 positions match TRBD1. CDR3 length: 14 residues. Germline V gene sequence: CDR1 SGHTS, CDR2 YDEGEE. Germline trimming cut 6 bases from V and 0 bases from J; bases unmatched to any gene: 2. The CDR3 loop is CASTQGVSNQPQHF. The CDR3 nucleotides read TGTGCCAGCACACAGGGGGTTAGCAATCAGCCCCAGCATTTT.